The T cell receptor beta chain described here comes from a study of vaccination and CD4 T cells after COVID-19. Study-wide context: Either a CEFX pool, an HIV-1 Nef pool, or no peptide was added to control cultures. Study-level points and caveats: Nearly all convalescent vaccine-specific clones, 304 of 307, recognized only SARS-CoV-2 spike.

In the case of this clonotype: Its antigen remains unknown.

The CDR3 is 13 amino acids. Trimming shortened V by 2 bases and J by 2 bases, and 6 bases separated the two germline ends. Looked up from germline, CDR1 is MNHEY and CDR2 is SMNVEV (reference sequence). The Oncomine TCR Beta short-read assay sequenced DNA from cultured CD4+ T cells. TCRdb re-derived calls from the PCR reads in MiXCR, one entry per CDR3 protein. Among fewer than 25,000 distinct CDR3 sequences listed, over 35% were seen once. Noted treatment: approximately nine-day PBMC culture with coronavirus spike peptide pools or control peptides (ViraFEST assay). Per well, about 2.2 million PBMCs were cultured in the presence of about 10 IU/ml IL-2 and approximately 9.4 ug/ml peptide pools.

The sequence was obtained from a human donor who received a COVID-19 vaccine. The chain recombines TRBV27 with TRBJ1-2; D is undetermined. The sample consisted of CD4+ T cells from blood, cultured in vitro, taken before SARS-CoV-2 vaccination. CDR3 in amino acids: CASSLRQNYGYTF. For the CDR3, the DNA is TGTGCCAGCAGTTTACGGCAAAACTATGGCTACACCTTC.